This is a list of T cell receptor beta chains from one sample in a study of OX40 agonist ivuxolimab in advanced cancers. TCRdb keeps only in-frame clones here, not all; method: immunoSEQ multiplex PCR. The sample consists of about 68,000 clones, 84% of them appearing once. Sample: CD4+ or CD8+ T cells sorted from blood, taken in a trial of the OX40 agonist ivuxolimab. Receptors originate from an adult with an advanced solid tumor such as melanoma, head and neck, liver or kidney cancer. The CDR3 runs from the conserved cysteine through the conserved F or W. Each record gives: clone size, V gene, D gene, J gene, CDR3 protein, CDR3 DNA. A D gene is named only where the DNA matches it firmly. Only part of the rows carry a size: once, few, many, or a class if the clone is expanded.

clone size: .; V gene: TRBV7-9; D gene: TRBD1; J gene: TRBJ1-5; CDR3 protein: CASSQGESNQPQHF; CDR3 DNA: TGTGCCAGCAGTCAGGGGGAGAGCAATCAGCCCCAGCATTTT
clone size: once; V gene: TRBV10-1; D gene: TRBD1; J gene: TRBJ2-7; CDR3 protein: CASSSTGSPYEQYF; CDR3 DNA: TGCGCCAGCAGTTCGACAGGGTCTCCCTACGAGCAGTACTTC
clone size: .; V gene: TRBV9; D gene: TRBD2; J gene: TRBJ2-1; CDR3 protein: CASSQTSGSWNEQFF; CDR3 DNA: TGTGCCAGCAGCCAAACTAGCGGGAGTTGGAATGAGCAGTTCTTC
clone size: .; V gene: TRBV11-2; D gene: .; J gene: TRBJ1-2; CDR3 protein: CASSLDSTDLSYGYTF; CDR3 DNA: TGTGCCAGCAGCTTAGACTCGACAGACCTTAGCTATGGCTACACCTTC
clone size: .; V gene: TRBV2; D gene: .; J gene: TRBJ2-7; CDR3 protein: CASGKGYEQYF; CDR3 DNA: TGTGCCAGCGGGAAGGGCTACGAGCAGTACTTC
clone size: .; V gene: TRBV7-2; D gene: TRBD2; J gene: TRBJ2-5; CDR3 protein: CASSLGGGMQETQYF; CDR3 DNA: TGTGCCAGCAGCTTAGGGGGGGGTATGCAAGAGACCCAGTACTTC
clone size: once; V gene: TRBV7-8; D gene: .; J gene: TRBJ2-1; CDR3 protein: CASSLVGGGDYNEQFF; CDR3 DNA: TGTGCCAGCAGCTTAGTGGGCGGCGGGGACTACAATGAGCAGTTCTTC
clone size: few; V gene: TRBV19; D gene: .; J gene: TRBJ1-5; CDR3 protein: CASTPPGDFFNQPQHF; CDR3 DNA: TGTGCCAGTACTCCACCAGGGGACTTCTTCAATCAGCCCCAGCATTTT
clone size: few; V gene: TRBV9; D gene: .; J gene: TRBJ1-2; CDR3 protein: CASSVGGSANYGYTF; CDR3 DNA: TGTGCCAGCAGCGTAGGAGGGAGCGCTAACTATGGCTACACCTTC
clone size: .; V gene: TRBV7-2; D gene: .; J gene: TRBJ2-7; CDR3 protein: CASSSGGGPYEQYF; CDR3 DNA: TGTGCCAGCAGCTCTGGTGGCGGGCCCTACGAGCAGTACTTC
clone size: .; V gene: TRBV4-1; D gene: TRBD2; J gene: TRBJ2-4; CDR3 protein: CASSVPGTSGEGRNIQYF; CDR3 DNA: TGCGCCAGCAGCGTTCCCGGGACTAGCGGGGAAGGTAGAAACATTCAGTACTTC
clone size: .; V gene: TRBV28; D gene: .; J gene: TRBJ1-1; CDR3 protein: CASSLQQVTEAFF; CDR3 DNA: TGTGCCAGCAGTTTACAACAGGTCACTGAAGCTTTCTTT
clone size: .; V gene: TRBV21-1; D gene: .; J gene: TRBJ2-3; CDR3 protein: CASSKGSSGTTDTQYF; CDR3 DNA: TGTGCCAGCAGCAAAGGAAGTAGCGGGACCACAGATACGCAGTATTTT
clone size: .; V gene: TRBV28; D gene: .; J gene: TRBJ2-7; CDR3 protein: CASSLNYEQYF; CDR3 DNA: TGTGCCAGCAGTTTGAACTACGAGCAGTACTTC
clone size: .; V gene: TRBV6-6; D gene: .; J gene: TRBJ1-2; CDR3 protein: CASSPPDRGGYGYTF; CDR3 DNA: TGTGCCAGCAGCCCCCCTGACAGAGGGGGGTATGGCTACACCTTC
clone size: .; V gene: TRBV20-1; D gene: .; J gene: TRBJ1-1; CDR3 protein: CSAFLHTEAFF; CDR3 DNA: TGCAGTGCTTTTCTTCACACTGAAGCTTTCTTT
clone size: .; V gene: TRBV7-2; D gene: .; J gene: TRBJ2-5; CDR3 protein: CASSRYEETQYF; CDR3 DNA: TGTGCCAGCAGCCGGTATGAGGAGACCCAGTACTTC
clone size: .; V gene: TRBV30; D gene: .; J gene: TRBJ1-2; CDR3 protein: CARQGNLANYGYTF; CDR3 DNA: TGTGCCCGCCAGGGGAATTTGGCTAACTATGGCTACACCTTC
clone size: .; V gene: TRBV4-1; D gene: TRBD1; J gene: TRBJ2-7; CDR3 protein: CASSRRTGGDEQYF; CDR3 DNA: TGCGCCAGCAGCCGACGAACAGGGGGCGACGAGCAGTACTTC
clone size: .; V gene: TRBV5-6; D gene: .; J gene: TRBJ1-3; CDR3 protein: CASSPIAGRTGNTIYF; CDR3 DNA: TGTGCCAGCAGCCCGATAGCGGGGAGGACTGGAAACACCATATATTTT
clone size: .; V gene: TRBV19; D gene: TRBD2; J gene: TRBJ2-7; CDR3 protein: CASSIGETSGNEQYF; CDR3 DNA: TGTGCCAGTAGTATAGGCGAGACTAGCGGGAACGAGCAGTACTTC
clone size: .; V gene: TRBV11-2; D gene: .; J gene: TRBJ1-2; CDR3 protein: CASSVQENYGYTF; CDR3 DNA: TGTGCCAGCAGTGTACAGGAAAACTATGGCTACACCTTC
clone size: few; V gene: TRBV7-2; D gene: .; J gene: TRBJ1-2; CDR3 protein: CASSLRHSYAGYTF; CDR3 DNA: TGTGCCAGCAGCTTAAGGCACAGCTATGCTGGCTACACCTTC
clone size: .; V gene: TRBV5-4; D gene: TRBD2; J gene: TRBJ2-7; CDR3 protein: CASSLGLADEQYF; CDR3 DNA: TGTGCCAGCAGCTTGGGGCTAGCGGACGAGCAGTACTTC
clone size: .; V gene: TRBV5-4; D gene: .; J gene: TRBJ2-1; CDR3 protein: CASSLARAEWDEQFF; CDR3 DNA: TGTGCCAGCAGCTTGGCGCGGGCCGAATGGGATGAGCAGTTCTTC
clone size: .; V gene: TRBV2; D gene: .; J gene: TRBJ2-2; CDR3 protein: CASSPASAYTGELFF; CDR3 DNA: TGTGCCAGCTCCCCCGCTAGCGCCTACACCGGGGAGCTGTTTTTT
clone size: .; V gene: TRBV7-2; D gene: .; J gene: TRBJ2-3; CDR3 protein: CASSLYPSGSTDTQYF; CDR3 DNA: TGTGCCAGCAGCTTATACCCCTCAGGAAGCACAGATACGCAGTATTTT
clone size: .; V gene: TRBV4-2; D gene: TRBD2; J gene: TRBJ2-7; CDR3 protein: CASSQERGTSGGYEQYF; CDR3 DNA: TGTGCCAGCAGCCAGGAACGAGGGACTAGCGGGGGATACGAGCAGTACTTC
clone size: .; V gene: TRBV6-1; D gene: TRBD1; J gene: TRBJ2-7; CDR3 protein: CASKGGETYEQYF; CDR3 DNA: TGTGCCAGCAAAGGGGGCGAAACCTACGAGCAGTACTTC
clone size: .; V gene: TRBV19; D gene: .; J gene: TRBJ1-2; CDR3 protein: CASSQPRVLYGYTF; CDR3 DNA: TGTGCCAGTAGCCAACCGAGGGTACTCTATGGCTACACCTTC
clone size: .; V gene: TRBV28; D gene: .; J gene: TRBJ2-7; CDR3 protein: CASRGGSYEQYF; CDR3 DNA: TGTGCCTCCAGGGGAGGGTCCTACGAGCAGTACTTC
clone size: .; V gene: TRBV5-1; D gene: TRBD2; J gene: TRBJ2-7; CDR3 protein: CASSLGLAGGPSNEQYF; CDR3 DNA: TGCGCCAGCAGCTTGGGACTAGCGGGAGGGCCTTCCAACGAGCAGTACTTC
clone size: .; V gene: TRBV19; D gene: .; J gene: TRBJ1-3; CDR3 protein: CASTPGSAGNTIYF; CDR3 DNA: TGTGCCAGCACACCCGGGTCTGCTGGAAACACCATATATTTT
clone size: .; V gene: TRBV28; D gene: TRBD2; J gene: TRBJ2-7; CDR3 protein: CASRLPGTSIVDEQYF; CDR3 DNA: TGTGCCAGTCGGTTACCCGGGACTAGCATCGTGGACGAGCAGTACTTC
clone size: .; V gene: TRBV2; D gene: .; J gene: TRBJ2-1; CDR3 protein: CASSERTKVDNEQFF; CDR3 DNA: TGTGCCAGCAGTGAGAGGACAAAGGTAGACAATGAGCAGTTCTTC
clone size: .; V gene: TRBV20-1; D gene: .; J gene: TRBJ1-4; CDR3 protein: CSASTEKLFF; CDR3 DNA: TGCAGTGCTTCGACAGAAAAACTGTTTTTT
clone size: few; V gene: TRBV11-2; D gene: TRBD1; J gene: TRBJ1-1; CDR3 protein: CASSPRTGGMGTEAFF; CDR3 DNA: TGTGCCAGCAGCCCTCGGACAGGGGGAATGGGCACTGAAGCTTTCTTT
clone size: .; V gene: TRBV30; D gene: .; J gene: TRBJ1-2; CDR3 protein: CAWSVGGGYTF; CDR3 DNA: TGTGCCTGGAGTGTCGGGGGCGGCTACACCTTC
clone size: .; V gene: TRBV18; D gene: .; J gene: TRBJ2-3; CDR3 protein: CASSPRRAGLTDTQYF; CDR3 DNA: TGTGCCAGCTCACCACGCCGAGCGGGTCTCACAGATACGCAGTATTTT
clone size: .; V gene: TRBV7-2; D gene: .; J gene: TRBJ2-3; CDR3 protein: CASSSPYTQYF; CDR3 DNA: TGTGCCAGCAGTTCTCCATATACGCAGTATTTT
clone size: .; V gene: TRBV7-8; D gene: .; J gene: TRBJ1-4; CDR3 protein: CASSFSLGRNNEKLFF; CDR3 DNA: TGTGCCAGCAGCTTCTCCTTGGGACGGAATAATGAAAAACTGTTTTTT
clone size: .; V gene: TRBV19; D gene: .; J gene: TRBJ1-5; CDR3 protein: CASSTEGQQPQHF; CDR3 DNA: TGTGCCAGTAGTACCGAGGGGCAGCAGCCCCAGCATTTT
clone size: .; V gene: TRBV27; D gene: .; J gene: TRBJ2-7; CDR3 protein: CASSLSSQGRGEQYF; CDR3 DNA: TGTGCCAGCAGTTTATCATCGCAGGGGCGGGGGGAGCAGTACTTC
clone size: .; V gene: TRBV4-3; D gene: .; J gene: TRBJ2-3; CDR3 protein: CASSQDRTGDSDTQYF; CDR3 DNA: TGCGCCAGCAGCCAAGATAGAACGGGAGACTCAGATACGCAGTATTTT